The 13 T cell receptor beta chains below were found in one sample sequenced in a study of prognosis after radiotherapy for stage I lung cancer. Starting from genomic DNA, TCR beta CDR3 was amplified through two-round multiplex PCR. Amplification in first-round PCR relied on primers specific to each TRBV and TRBJ gene. Via MiXCR, TCRdb re-called the multiplex PCR reads, giving one row per CDR3 protein. Among roughly 13,000 distinct CDR3 sequences listed, roughly 50% were seen once. The source material was PBMCs, sampled before or after stereotactic body radiation therapy (not recorded which). These receptors all come from a donor aged 50 or older with non-small cell lung cancer.

By sample fraction, this clonotype is medium-sized. The J gene is TRBJ2-2, the V gene TRBV5-1; the D gene is possibly TRBD2 (6 bases). Looked up from germline, CDR1 is SGHRS and CDR2 is YFSETQ. The CDR3 extends over 15 amino acids. Trimming removed 4 bases at V and 3 bases at J, with 13 bases between. The CDR3 region has the DNA TGCGCCAGCAGCCCTCGGGGGAAACACACCGGGGAGCTGTTTTTT. Protein sequence: CASSPRGKHTGELFF.

At least ten counts were recorded for this clonotype. The V gene is TRBV6-1, the J gene TRBJ1-4; the D is unclear. Trimming took 3 bases from V and 7 from J, leaving 9 bases between them. Germline CDR1 reads MNHNS; CDR2 reads SASEGT. CDR3 length: 13 amino acids. This chain's CDR3 is CASSESRVEKLFF. The CDR3 DNA follows: TGTGCCAGCAGTGAGTCAAGGGTTGAAAAACTGTTTTTT.

This clonotype was found a few times. The CDR3 here is CASSPAGQNYGYTF. The CDR3 nucleotides are TGTGCCAGCAGCCCGGCGGGACAGAACTATGGCTACACCTTC. The chain uses TRBV11-2 and TRBJ1-2; 7 nucleotides align to TRBD1. Germline CDR1 SGHAT, CDR2 FQNNGV. The CDR3 contains 14 residues. V shed 5 bases and J 2 bases; nucleotides not matched to a gene: 5.

To note about this clonotype: A far larger clone is only one base removed, so a read error is likely. The rearrangement links TRBV7-2 to TRBJ2-7; 8 bases match TRBD2. The V segment lost 3 bases and the J segment 7 bases; nucleotides outside the gene matches: 11. Per germline, CDR1 SGHTA and CDR2 FQGNSA. The CDR3 consists of 15 residues. This CDR3 reads CASSFIGGGHNEQYF. The DNA of the CDR3 is TGTGCCAGCAGCTTCATCGGGGGGGGCCACAATGAGCAGTACTTC.

Notes on this clonotype: A far larger clone differs by one base, so this is likely a read error. The chain is built from TRBV7-2 and TRBJ2-7; D might be TRBD1 (6 bases). The CDR3 has 14 amino acids. V was pared by 5 bases and J by 3 bases, with 14 bases between. Germline V gives CDR1 SGHTA, CDR2 FQGNSA. CDR3: CASSHRDMNYEQYF. The CDR3 region has the DNA TGTGCCAGCAGCCACCGGGACATGAACTACGAGCAGTACTTC.

V gene TRBV6-1 combines with J gene TRBJ1-5; maybe TRBD1 (5 bases). CDR3 length: 16 amino acids. The V end lost 6 bases, the J end lost 1 base, and 16 bases lay between the germline ends. The V gene's germline CDR1 is MNHNS and CDR2 SASEGT. CDR3: CASSHPGLRSNQPQHF. CDR3 nucleotide sequence: TGTGCCAGCAGCCATCCGGGACTCCGCAGCAATCAGCCCCAGCATTTT.

This clonotype was observed many times. The chain combines TRBV14 with TRBJ2-7, with a possible D match to TRBD1 (5 bases). The CDR3 is 13 amino acids. The germline V gene encodes CDR1 SGHDN and CDR2 FVKESK. Trimming removed 4 bases from V and 2 bases from J, with 9 bases in between. The CDR3 sequence: CASSRGRAYEQYF. The CDR3 region has the DNA TGTGCCAGCAGCCGGGGCAGGGCCTACGAGCAGTACTTC.

As to this clonotype: A far larger clone is one nucleotide away, so this likely arose from a read error. The chain uses TRBV6-1 and TRBJ2-2; 7 nucleotides agree with TRBD1. The CDR3 has 16 residues. Germline V CDR1 and CDR2: MNHNS, SASEGT. J was trimmed by 6 bases and V by 5 bases; bases with no gene match: 12. CDR3 coding DNA: TGTGCCAGCAGTTTTGGACAGGTTACGATTTCCGGGGAGCTGTTTTTT. This gives the protein CASSFGQVTISGELFF.

A word on this clonotype: This probably arose from a read error, given a far larger clone one base away. This sequence joins TRBV6-1 and TRBJ2-7; D may be TRBD2 (7 bases). Trimming cost V 2 bases and J 1 base, with 18 bases left between them. Germline assignment: CDR1 MNHNS and CDR2 SASEGT. The CDR3 length is 17 residues. The CDR3 DNA sequence: TGTGCCAGCAGTGAATGGGGGGGCTGGGGGCGGTCCTACGAGCAGTACTTC. Its protein product is CASSEWGGWGRSYEQYF.

At least ten counts were recorded for this clonotype. The chain has TRBV19 and TRBJ2-7, with 8 bases matching TRBD1. This CDR3 has 15 residues. The V segment lost 5 bases and the J segment 3 bases; nucleotides outside the gene matches: 9. Germline V gives CDR1 LNHDA, CDR2 SQIVND (reference sequence). CDR3 sequence: CASSVAGGAGYEQYF. The DNA for the CDR3 is TGTGCCAGTAGTGTCGCAGGGGGCGCGGGCTACGAGCAGTACTTC.

This sequence joins TRBV19 and TRBJ2-1; 13 nucleotides line up with TRBD2. Germline CDR1 is LNHDA and CDR2 is SQIVND (reference sequence). The junction had 9 bases not matched to a gene; V was cut back by 1 base and J by 6 bases. The CDR3 totals 18 residues. CDR3 sequence reads: CASSIGTSGSFWVNEQFF. As DNA, the CDR3 is TGTGCCAGTAGTATAGGGACTAGCGGGAGCTTCTGGGTCAATGAGCAGTTCTTC.

This clonotype was counted once. This rearrangement joins TRBV5-4 to TRBJ2-1, with TRBD2 identical over 11 bases. The CDR3 has 15 residues. Trimming cost V 0 bases and J 9 bases; bases outside gene matches: 5. Germline loops: CDR1 SGHNT, CDR2 YYREEE (reference sequence). This CDR3 is CASSLGLAGGGEQFF. CDR3 nucleotides: TGTGCCAGCAGCTTGGGCCTAGCGGGAGGAGGTGAGCAGTTCTTC.

This clonotype was seen at least ten times. V and J are TRBV11-3 and TRBJ2-1, with D maybe TRBD2 (5 bases). Germline CDR1 SGHNT, CDR2 YENEEA. Trimming shortened V by 6 bases and J by 1 base, and 10 bases separated the two germline ends. The CDR3 contains 14 residues. The chain's CDR3 is CASSPSWSYNEQFF. The CDR3 nucleotides are TGTGCCAGCAGTCCTAGCTGGTCCTACAATGAGCAGTTCTTC.